The clone carrying this T cell receptor beta chain was recorded a few times. The antigen is unknown. The data are from a study of CD8+ T cells in alopecia areata. Study-wide findings and caveats: Sequence data from scalp samples additionally include resident alphabeta T cells of normal skin.

RNA extraction and reverse transcription yielded cDNA as sequencing template. Some clones are missing from TCRdb's copy, which holds only in-frame ones; the method was immunoSEQ multiplex PCR. The data show hundreds of thousands of clones, with over 60% seen just once and roughly 1.2% held by the top ten. Regarding treatment: oral pan-JAK inhibitor, 5-10 mg twice daily. The sample in question was CD4+ T cells sorted from blood, obtained between weeks 43 and 45, from a patient treated with tofacitinib. This clonotype was sampled from a human donor with alopecia areata.

CDR3 nucleotide sequence: TGTGCCAGCAAGCAGGGTTCCTATAATTCACCCCTCCACTTT. Its protein is CASKQGSYNSPLHF. The chain couples TRBV28 to TRBJ1-6, with a tentative D call TRBD1 (5 bases). This CDR3 is 14 amino acids long. Trimming left V 7 bases short and J 1 base short, with 8 bases between. Germline V gives CDR1 MDHEN, CDR2 SYDVKM. Full variable domain (missing parts from reference TRBV28 and TRBJ1-6): DVKVTQSSRYLVKRTGEKVFLECVQDMDHENMFWYRQDPGLGLRLIYFSYDVKMKEKGDIPEGYSVSREKKERFSLILESASTNQTSMYLCASKQGSYNSPLHFGNGTRLTVT.